This TCR beta chain was captured by sequencing in a study of cytomegalovirus exposure and HLA in healthy donors. Whole-study context: HLA-typed donors contributed 65 million to 95 million unique TCRs, which were held in an early data release.

At collection, donors were nominally healthy, but unrecorded immune exposures were probable. A multiplex PCR was run with 60 Vbeta primers and 13 Jbeta primers. Repertoires were generated with immunoSEQ multiplex PCR, while TCRdb's copy carries only in-frame clones and drops some. This sample carries over 150,000 clones, 82% of them seen once, and the ten largest clones take roughly 1.6%. Germline loops: CDR1 SGHTA, CDR2 FQGNSA. The CDR3 sequence is 16 residues long. Trimming removed 1 base at V and 3 bases at J, with 16 bases between. The sample comprised PBMCs. This clonotype was obtained from a girl aged 5 to 17 in good health and CMV-seropositive. The chain joins TRBV7-2 to TRBJ2-7; D might be TRBD2 (5 bases). CDR3 in DNA: TGTGCCAGCAGCTTAGGAGCGGACTCCGATTTCTACGAGCAGTACTTC. This translates into CASSLGADSDFYEQYF.